Following are 5 T cell receptor beta chains from one sample sequenced in a study of blood T cell repertoires in COVID-19. Using immunoSEQ multiplex PCR, the repertoire was profiled, and TCRdb retains in-frame clones only, with some absent. The table shows 65,000 to 95,000 clones, with approximately 89% occurring only once. Specimen: peripheral blood. These receptors were taken from a middle-aged man with COVID-19, enrolled during active disease.

This chain links TRBV6-1 with TRBJ2-5; 7 positions match TRBD2. J lost 5 bases, V lost 2 bases, and 2 bases had no gene match. Germline CDR1 reads MNHNS; CDR2 reads SASEGT. The CDR3 spans 13 residues. CDR3 nucleotides: TGTGCCAGCAGTGAATCGGGGGGTGAGACCCAGTACTTC. Translation: CASSESGGETQYF.

The J gene is TRBJ2-2, the V gene TRBV7-3, with 11 positions matching TRBD2. CDR3 size: 17 residues. V was pared by 7 bases and J by 7 bases, with 14 bases of the junction left unmatched. Germline V gene lookup returns CDR1 SGHTA and CDR2 FQGTGA. CDR3 DNA sequence: TGTGCCAGCACTCCCCCGGAACTAGCGGGAGTGGACGGGGAGCTGTTTTTT. Its translation: CASTPPELAGVDGELFF.

Here the CDR3 reads CASSRQGAVGVSGANVLTF. Written as DNA, the CDR3 is TGTGCCAGTAGTCGACAGGGGGCGGTCGGGGTCTCTGGGGCCAACGTCCTGACTTTC. The gene calls are TRBV19 and TRBJ2-6; 10 bases are shared with TRBD1. Losses at the gene ends were 5 bases for V and 0 bases for J; bases not matched to a gene: 10. CDR1 LNHDA and CDR2 SQIVND come from the germline V gene (reference sequence). This CDR3 spans 19 amino acids.

V is TRBV2 and J is TRBJ2-3, with 9 bases aligning to TRBD2. Germline CDR1 is SNHLY and CDR2 is FYNNEI. The J segment lost 6 bases and the V segment lost 4 bases, leaving 11 bases of the junction unmatched. The CDR3 extends over 16 amino acids. CDR3 bases: TGTGCCAGCAGTGTTCGGCGGGAGGGGTACGGTGATACGCAGTATTTT. The encoded protein is CASSVRREGYGDTQYF.

The genes are TRBV6-6 and TRBJ1-5, with 8 bases matching TRBD1. The CDR3 is 14 amino acids. V shed 6 bases, J shed 6 bases, and the junction held 7 bases outside the gene matches. The germline V gene has CDR1 MNHNY and CDR2 SVGAGI (reference sequence). Written as DNA, the CDR3 is TGTGCCAGCAGATTTGGACAGGGTGGTCAGCCCCAGCATTTT. It codes for CASRFGQGGQPQHF.